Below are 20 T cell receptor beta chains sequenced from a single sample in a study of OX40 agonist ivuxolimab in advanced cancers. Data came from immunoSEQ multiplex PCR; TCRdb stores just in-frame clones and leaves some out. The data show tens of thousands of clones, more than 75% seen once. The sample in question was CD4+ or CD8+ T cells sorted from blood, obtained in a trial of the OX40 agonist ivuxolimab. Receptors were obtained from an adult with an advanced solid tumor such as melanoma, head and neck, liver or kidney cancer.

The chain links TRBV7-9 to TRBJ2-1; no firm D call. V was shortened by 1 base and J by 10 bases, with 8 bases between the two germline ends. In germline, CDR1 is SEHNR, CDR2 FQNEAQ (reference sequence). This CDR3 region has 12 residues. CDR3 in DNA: TGTGCCAGCAGCTTAGAGGTCACCGAGCAGTTCTTC. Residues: CASSLEVTEQFF.

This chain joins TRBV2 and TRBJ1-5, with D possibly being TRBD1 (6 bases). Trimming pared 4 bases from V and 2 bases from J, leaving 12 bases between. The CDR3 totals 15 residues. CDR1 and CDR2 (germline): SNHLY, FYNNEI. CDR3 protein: CASSARAGGNQPQHF. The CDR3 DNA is TGTGCCAGCAGTGCTAGGGCAGGGGGCAATCAGCCCCAGCATTTT.

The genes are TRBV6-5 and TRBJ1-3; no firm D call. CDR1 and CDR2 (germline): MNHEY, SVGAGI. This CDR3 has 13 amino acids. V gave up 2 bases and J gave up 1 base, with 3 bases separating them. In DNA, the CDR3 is TGTGCCAGCAGTTACGCGTCTGGAAACACCATATATTTT. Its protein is CASSYASGNTIYF.

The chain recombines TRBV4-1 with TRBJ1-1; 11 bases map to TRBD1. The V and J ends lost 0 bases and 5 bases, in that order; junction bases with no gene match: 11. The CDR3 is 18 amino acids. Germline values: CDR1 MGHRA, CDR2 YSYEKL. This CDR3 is CASSQDLALDRGLTEAFF. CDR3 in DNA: TGCGCCAGCAGCCAAGATTTAGCCTTGGACAGGGGGCTGACTGAAGCTTTCTTT.

CDR3 sequence: CASSQDPGLKNIQYF. CDR3 DNA sequence: TGTGCCAGCAGCCAAGATCCGGGACTGAAAAACATTCAGTACTTC. The chain recombines TRBV4-2 with TRBJ2-4; weak D call: TRBD2 (6 bases). The CDR3 is 15 amino acids. V was clipped by 0 bases and J by 4 bases, with 10 bases between them. The germline V gene encodes CDR1 LGHNA and CDR2 YNFKEQ.

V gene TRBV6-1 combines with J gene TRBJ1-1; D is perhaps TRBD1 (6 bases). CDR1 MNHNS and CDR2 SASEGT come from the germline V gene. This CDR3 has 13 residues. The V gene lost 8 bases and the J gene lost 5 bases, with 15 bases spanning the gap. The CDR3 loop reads CASQGGGLTEAFF. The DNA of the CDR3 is TGTGCCAGCCAAGGCGGGGGGCTAACTGAAGCTTTCTTT.

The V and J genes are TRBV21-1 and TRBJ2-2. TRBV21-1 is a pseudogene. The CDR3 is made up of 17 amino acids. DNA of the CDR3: TGTGCCAGCAGCGTACATTTAGGGCCGACTAACACCGGGGAGCTGTTTTTT. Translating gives CASSVHLGPTNTGELFF.

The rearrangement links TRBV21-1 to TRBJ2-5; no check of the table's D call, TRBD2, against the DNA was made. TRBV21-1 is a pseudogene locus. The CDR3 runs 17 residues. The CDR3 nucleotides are TGTGCCAGCAGCCTTCGACTAGCGGGGGGGCCGGGAGAGACCCAGTACTTC. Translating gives CASSLRLAGGPGETQYF.

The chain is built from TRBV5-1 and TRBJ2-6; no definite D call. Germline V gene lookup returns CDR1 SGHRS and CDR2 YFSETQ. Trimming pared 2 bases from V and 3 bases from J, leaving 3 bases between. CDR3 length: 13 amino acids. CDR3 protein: CASSFLGANVLTF. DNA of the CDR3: TGCGCCAGCAGCTTTCTTGGGGCCAACGTCCTGACTTTC.

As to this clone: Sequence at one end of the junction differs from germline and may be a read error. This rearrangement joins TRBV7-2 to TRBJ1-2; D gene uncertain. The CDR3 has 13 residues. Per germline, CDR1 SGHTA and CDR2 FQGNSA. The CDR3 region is CASSPVRDYGYTF. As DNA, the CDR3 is TGTGCAAGCAGCCCCGTGAGGGACTATGGCTACACCTTC.

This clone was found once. Here the CDR3 reads CASSFGPWIYEQYF. The DNA for the CDR3 is TGCGCCAGCAGCTTCGGCCCCTGGATATACGAGCAGTACTTC. The rearrangement links TRBV5-1 to TRBJ2-7; D gene ambiguous. V gave up 2 bases and J gave up 4 bases, with 13 bases separating them. From germline, CDR1 is SGHRS and CDR2 YFSETQ. CDR3 length equals 14 residues.

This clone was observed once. In DNA form, the CDR3 reads TGTGCCAGCAGCTGGGGACAAATGGGCTACGAGCAGTACTTC. Encoded protein: CASSWGQMGYEQYF. The V gene is TRBV5-6, the J gene TRBJ2-7; the D gene is possibly TRBD1 (6 bases). This CDR3 spans 14 amino acids. V lost 3 bases to trimming and J lost 3 bases, with 13 bases between them. Per germline, CDR1 SGHDT and CDR2 YYEEEE.

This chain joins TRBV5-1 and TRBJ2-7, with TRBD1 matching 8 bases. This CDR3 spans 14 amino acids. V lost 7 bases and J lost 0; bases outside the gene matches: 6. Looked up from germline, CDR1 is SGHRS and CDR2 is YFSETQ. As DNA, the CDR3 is TGCGCCAGCGTTCGGACAGGGAGCTCCTACGAGCAGTACGTC. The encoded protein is CASVRTGSSYEQYV.

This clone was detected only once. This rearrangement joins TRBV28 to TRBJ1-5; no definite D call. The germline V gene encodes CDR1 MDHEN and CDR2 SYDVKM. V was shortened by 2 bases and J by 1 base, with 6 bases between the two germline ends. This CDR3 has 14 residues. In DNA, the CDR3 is TGTGCCAGCAGTTTAGCACTCAGCAATCAGCCCCAGCATTTT. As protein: CASSLALSNQPQHF.

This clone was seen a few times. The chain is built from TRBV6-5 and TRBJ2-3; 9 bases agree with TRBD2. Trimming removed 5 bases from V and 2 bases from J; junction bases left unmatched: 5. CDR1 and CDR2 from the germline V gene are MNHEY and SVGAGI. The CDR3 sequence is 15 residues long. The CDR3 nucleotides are TGTGCCAGCAGTATAGCGGGGGCCCTCACAGATACGCAGTATTTT. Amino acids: CASSIAGALTDTQYF.

CDR3: CASSEGLAGFYSYNEQFF. CDR3 nucleotide sequence: TGTGCCAGCAGTGAAGGACTAGCGGGGTTCTACTCCTACAATGAGCAGTTCTTC. The chain has TRBV2 and TRBJ2-1; TRBD2 matches at 11 bases. V dropped 1 base and J dropped 0; count of bases not matched to a gene: 5. Germline V gives CDR1 SNHLY, CDR2 FYNNEI. This CDR3 has 18 amino acids.

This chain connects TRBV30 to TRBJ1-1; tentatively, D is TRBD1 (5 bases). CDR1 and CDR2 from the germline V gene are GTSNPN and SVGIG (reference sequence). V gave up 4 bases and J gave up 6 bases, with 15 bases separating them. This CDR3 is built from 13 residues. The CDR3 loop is CAWTKGTGPEAFF. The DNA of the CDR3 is TGTGCCTGGACAAAAGGGACGGGCCCTGAAGCTTTCTTT. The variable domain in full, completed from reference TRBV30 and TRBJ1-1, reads SQTIHQWPATLVQPVGSPLSLECTVEGTSNPNLYWYRQAAGRGLQLLFYSVGIGQISSEVPQNLSASRPQDRQFILSSKKLLLSDSGFYLCAWTKGTGPEAFFGQGTRLTVV.

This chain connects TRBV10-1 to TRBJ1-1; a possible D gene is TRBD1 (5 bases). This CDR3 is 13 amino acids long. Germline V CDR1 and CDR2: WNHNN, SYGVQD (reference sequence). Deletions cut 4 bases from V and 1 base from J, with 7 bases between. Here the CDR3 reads CASSGQPNTEAFF. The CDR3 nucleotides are TGCGCCAGCAGTGGACAGCCGAACACTGAAGCTTTCTTT.

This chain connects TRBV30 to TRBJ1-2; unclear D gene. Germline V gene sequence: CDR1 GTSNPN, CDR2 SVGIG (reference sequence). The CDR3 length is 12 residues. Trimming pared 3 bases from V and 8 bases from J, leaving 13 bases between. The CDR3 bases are TGTGCCTGGAGCCCTAGCGGAAACGGCTACACCTTC. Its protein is CAWSPSGNGYTF.

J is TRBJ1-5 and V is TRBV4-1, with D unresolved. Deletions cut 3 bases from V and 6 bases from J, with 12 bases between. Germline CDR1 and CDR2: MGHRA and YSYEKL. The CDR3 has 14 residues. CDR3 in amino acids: CASSHYQEAQPQHF. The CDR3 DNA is TGCGCCAGCAGCCATTATCAGGAGGCTCAGCCCCAGCATTTT.